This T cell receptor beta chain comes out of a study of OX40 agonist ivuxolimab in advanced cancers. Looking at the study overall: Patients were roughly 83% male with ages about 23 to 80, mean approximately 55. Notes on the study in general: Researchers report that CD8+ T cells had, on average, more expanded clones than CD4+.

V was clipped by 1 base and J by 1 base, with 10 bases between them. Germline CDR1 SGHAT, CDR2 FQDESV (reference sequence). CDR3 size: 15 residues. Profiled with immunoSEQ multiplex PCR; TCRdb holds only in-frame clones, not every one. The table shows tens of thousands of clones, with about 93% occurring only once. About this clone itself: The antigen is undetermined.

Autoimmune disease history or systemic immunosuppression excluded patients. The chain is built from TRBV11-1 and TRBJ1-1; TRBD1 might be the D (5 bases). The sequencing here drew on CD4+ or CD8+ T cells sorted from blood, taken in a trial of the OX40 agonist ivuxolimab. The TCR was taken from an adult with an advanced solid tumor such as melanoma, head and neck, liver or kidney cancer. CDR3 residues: CASSLEQVQNTEAFF. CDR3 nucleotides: TGTGCCAGCAGCTTAGAACAGGTACAGAACACTGAAGCTTTCTTT.